Following are 27 T cell receptor beta chains from one sample sequenced in a study of blood T cell repertoires in COVID-19. Sequenced by immunoSEQ multiplex PCR; TCRdb stores in-frame clones only, minus some. Altogether around 180,000 clones are present, 80% to 85% being singletons, with the ten largest covering around 11%. The sample consisted of peripheral blood. These receptors came from a woman of 80 years or more with COVID-19, enrolled during active disease.

The chain employs TRBV4-1 and TRBJ2-2; the match to TRBD2 covers 8 bases. This CDR3 contains 16 residues. The V gene's germline CDR1 is MGHRA and CDR2 YSYEKL. Trimming took 4 bases from V and 5 from J; bases not matched to a gene: 9. The CDR3 nucleotides are TGCGCCAGCAGCCGGCAGGGAATAGCGGGGACCGGGGAGCTGTTTTTT. This gives the protein CASSRQGIAGTGELFF.

This chain links TRBV19 with TRBJ2-2; D unclear. The CDR3 runs to 14 residues. The V end was cut by 1 base, the J end by 0 bases, with 3 bases between. Germline V lookup: CDR1 LNHDA, CDR2 SQIVND (reference sequence). The CDR3, as DNA: TGTGCCAGTAGTATAGGAGCGAACACCGGGGAGCTGTTTTTT. As protein: CASSIGANTGELFF.

This clone was observed a handful of times. This rearrangement joins TRBV10-3 to TRBJ2-1; 10 bases are a match to TRBD2. V shed 6 bases and J 7 bases; nucleotides not matched to a gene: 12. Germline V CDR1 and CDR2: ENHRY, SYGVKD. The CDR3 sequence is 16 residues long. The CDR3 protein is CAIRPVAGGGFNEQFF. The CDR3 nucleotides read TGTGCCATCAGACCAGTAGCGGGGGGCGGTTTTAATGAGCAGTTCTTC.

In its sample, this clone was seen a few times. The rearrangement links TRBV27 to TRBJ2-7; 7 bases are a match to TRBD2. The CDR3 has 16 residues. V lost 3 bases to trimming and J lost 2 bases; unmatched junction nucleotides: 10. Germline-derived CDR1 and CDR2 are MNHEY and SMNVEV (reference sequence). The CDR3 DNA reads as TGTGCCAGCAGTTTTAATCCCCCTAGCGGTACCTACGAGCAGTACTTC. This gives the protein CASSFNPPSGTYEQYF.

On this clone itself: Other DNA sequences in this sample translate to the same CDR3. This chain connects TRBV11-2 to TRBJ2-2; D is undetermined. This CDR3 is 13 amino acids long. Trimming cost V 3 bases and J 5 bases, with 7 bases left between them. Per germline, CDR1 SGHAT and CDR2 FQNNGV. The CDR3 is CASSLGRTGELFF. The CDR3 nucleotides read TGTGCCAGCAGCTTGGGCAGGACCGGGGAGCTGTTTTTT.

The rearrangement links TRBV11-3 to TRBJ2-3, with D tentatively TRBD2 (6 bases). Germline V gene lookup returns CDR1 SGHNT and CDR2 YENEEA. The CDR3 is 14 amino acids. V gave up 6 bases and J gave up 3 bases, with 13 bases separating them. CDR3 amino acids: CASRVGSGTDTQYF. For the CDR3, the DNA is TGTGCCAGCAGGGTCGGGAGTGGAACAGATACGCAGTATTTT.

The rearrangement uses TRBV4-3 and TRBJ1-4; maybe TRBD1 (5 bases). V lost 3 bases to trimming and J lost 7 bases, with 15 bases between them. The CDR3 is 15 amino acids. Germline V gene data show CDR1 as LGHNA and CDR2 as YSLEER. In nucleotides, the CDR3 is TGCGCCAGCAGCCAGCACGGGCAGGGTGTTGAAAAACTGTTTTTT. This translates into CASSQHGQGVEKLFF.

The chain uses TRBV7-2 and TRBJ2-1; D is uncertain. CDR1 and CDR2 (germline): SGHTA, FQGNSA. V was pared by 3 bases and J by 3 bases, with 6 bases between. CDR3 length equals 13 residues. The CDR3 nucleotides are TGTGCCAGCAGCTTGGCTAGCTACAATGAGCAGTTCTTC. Protein sequence: CASSLASYNEQFF.

This clone was seen a handful of times. The chain carries TRBV6-2 or TRBV6-3 and TRBJ2-1, with D possibly matching TRBD2 (5 bases). The germline CDR1 and CDR2 sequences are MNHEY and SVGEGT. The CDR3 has 13 amino acids. V lost 5 bases and J 3 bases, leaving 8 bases between the germline ends. CDR3 sequence reads: CASSGDYYNEQFF. The DNA of the CDR3 is TGTGCCAGCAGTGGAGACTACTACAATGAGCAGTTCTTC.

V and J are TRBV3-1 (or the pseudogene TRBV3-2) and TRBJ1-2, with D possibly TRBD1 on 6 matching bases. V lost 5 bases and J 5 bases, leaving 18 bases between the germline ends. The germline V gene has CDR1 LGHDT and CDR2 YNNKEL (reference sequence). CDR3 length: 15 residues. This CDR3 is CASSSHRQASYGYTF. The CDR3 bases are TGTGCCAGCAGCTCCCACCGACAGGCCTCTTATGGCTACACCTTC.

The chain employs TRBV29-1 and TRBJ2-5; the match to TRBD1 covers 7 bases. V was pared by 6 bases and J by 4 bases, with 11 bases of the junction left unmatched. This CDR3 region has 14 residues. Germline CDR1 is SQVTM and CDR2 is ANQGSEA. Written as DNA, the CDR3 is TGCAGCGTCGAAAACCCAGGGGGAAGAGAGACCCAGTACTTC. It translates to CSVENPGGRETQYF.

This clone was seen only a few times. V gene TRBV9 combines with J gene TRBJ1-2, with unresolved D. V was trimmed by 3 bases and J by 4 bases, leaving 13 bases between them. This CDR3 region has 14 residues. Germline V gives CDR1 SGDLS, CDR2 YYNGEE. Written as DNA, the CDR3 is TGTGCCAGCAGCGCTCAAGCCCAAACCTATGGCTACACCTTC. It specifies CASSAQAQTYGYTF.

This sequence joins TRBV27 and TRBJ2-2; 8 bases map to TRBD1. Trimming took 5 bases from V and 5 from J; bases not matched to a gene: 7. The CDR3 extends over 15 amino acids. Germline CDR1 reads MNHEY; CDR2 reads SMNVEV (reference sequence). CDR3 sequence: CASSPRTGLTGELFF. CDR3 in DNA: TGTGCCAGCAGTCCTCGGACAGGGCTAACCGGGGAGCTGTTTTTT.

The V gene is TRBV2, the J gene TRBJ2-7; weak D call: TRBD2 (6 bases). This CDR3 has 13 amino acids. V lost 7 bases and J 1 base, leaving 11 bases between the germline ends. The V gene's germline CDR1 is SNHLY and CDR2 FYNNEI. The CDR3 DNA is TGTGCCAGCACGGGGGTGAGGTCCTACGAGCAGTACTTC. Translated: CASTGVRSYEQYF.

The rearrangement joins TRBV30 to TRBJ2-7; 7 positions match TRBD1. In germline, CDR1 is GTSNPN, CDR2 SVGIG (reference sequence). After removal of 5 bases from V and 1 base from J, the junction contained 2 bases not matched to a gene. CDR3 length: 12 amino acids. In DNA, the CDR3 is TGTGCCTGGGGACAGGTTTCCTACGAGCAGTACTTC. Residues: CAWGQVSYEQYF.

The chain links TRBV27 to TRBJ2-7; the match to TRBD2 covers 11 bases. Trimming cost V 7 bases and J 2 bases; bases outside gene matches: 10. CDR3 size: 16 residues. CDR1 is MNHEY and CDR2 is SMNVEV in the germline V gene (reference sequence). The CDR3 loop reads CASTPWPGLAAYEQYF. In nucleotides, the CDR3 is TGTGCCAGCACCCCATGGCCGGGACTAGCGGCCTACGAGCAGTACTTC.

This chain uses TRBV5-1 with TRBJ2-7; 7 bases fit TRBD1. Trimming cost V 4 bases and J 2 bases; bases outside gene matches: 3. CDR3 length: 13 amino acids. Germline CDR1 SGHRS, CDR2 YFSETQ. This chain's CDR3 is CASSTGQTYEQYF. The CDR3 DNA is TGCGCCAGCAGCACGGGACAGACCTACGAGCAGTACTTC.

The rearrangement links TRBV28 to TRBJ1-1; no clear D. V was trimmed by 5 bases and J by 4 bases, leaving 8 bases between them. This CDR3 is 12 amino acids long. Germline CDR1 reads MDHEN; CDR2 reads SYDVKM. The CDR3 here is CASSLIGTEAFF. CDR3 bases: TGTGCCAGCAGTCTGATCGGCACTGAAGCTTTCTTT. The complete variable domain, with remaining parts taken from reference TRBV28 and TRBJ1-1, reads DVKVTQSSRYLVKRTGEKVFLECVQDMDHENMFWYRQDPGLGLRLIYFSYDVKMKEKGDIPEGYSVSREKKERFSLILESASTNQTSMYLCASSLIGTEAFFGQGTRLTVV.

The V gene is TRBV7-9, the J gene TRBJ1-1; the D is unclear. Trimming removed 1 base from V and 6 bases from J, with 12 bases in between. Germline V gene data show CDR1 as SEHNR and CDR2 as FQNEAQ (reference sequence). The length of the CDR3 is 14 residues. CDR3 region: CASSLVESVAEAFF. For the CDR3, the DNA is TGTGCCAGCAGCTTAGTGGAGTCCGTGGCTGAAGCTTTCTTT.

The chain recombines TRBV28 with TRBJ2-7; 11 nucleotides match TRBD2. Germline CDR1 and CDR2: MDHEN and SYDVKM. There are 17 residues in the CDR3. V shed 0 bases and J 0 bases; nucleotides not matched to a gene: 4. Written as DNA, the CDR3 is TGTGCCAGCAGTTTATGGGAACTAGCGGGAGACTCCTACGAGCAGTACTTC. This codes for CASSLWELAGDSYEQYF.

This clone was detected only once. The chain is built from TRBV13 and TRBJ1-2; a possible D gene is TRBD1 (5 bases). Trimming left V 0 bases short and J 1 base short, with 6 bases between. The CDR3 sequence is 14 residues long. Germline V gene lookup returns CDR1 PRHDT and CDR2 FYEKMQ (reference sequence). DNA for the CDR3: TGTGCCAGCAGCTTAGGCCAGGGTAACTATGGCTACACCTTC. This translates into CASSLGQGNYGYTF.

The V call is TRBV6-1, the J call TRBJ1-6, with a weak D call TRBD1 (6 bases). The CDR3 loop spans 16 amino acids. Trimming pared 2 bases from V and 6 bases from J, leaving 14 bases between. The germline V gene encodes CDR1 MNHNS and CDR2 SASEGT. The CDR3 region is CASSESWTVPNSPLHF. Here the CDR3 DNA reads TGTGCCAGCAGTGAATCTTGGACAGTGCCTAATTCACCCCTCCACTTT.

The rearrangement links TRBV9 to TRBJ2-1, with 7 bases lining up with TRBD1. Germline V gives CDR1 SGDLS, CDR2 YYNGEE. The trim removed 4 bases at V and 13 bases at J, leaving 8 bases unmatched. The CDR3 runs to 12 residues. CDR3 region: CASSPTGADQFF. In nucleotides, the CDR3 is TGTGCCAGCAGCCCAACAGGGGCCGACCAGTTCTTC.

The J gene is TRBJ2-2, the V gene TRBV4-1; the match to TRBD1 covers 9 bases. The germline V gene has CDR1 MGHRA and CDR2 YSYEKL. Trimming removed 1 base from V and 3 bases from J; junction bases left unmatched: 9. The CDR3 has 18 amino acids. CDR3 amino acids: CASSQAYRGRNDTGELFF. Here the CDR3 DNA reads TGCGCCAGCAGCCAAGCTTACAGGGGGCGGAATGACACCGGGGAGCTGTTTTTT.

Remarks on this clone: In the same sample, other DNA sequences code for this CDR3. CDR3 in DNA: TGTGCCAGCAGCTTTGGTGGCAGAGAGACCCAGTACTTC. Protein product: CASSFGGRETQYF. The gene calls are TRBV5-4 and TRBJ2-5, with D unclear. Germline CDR1 is SGHNT and CDR2 is YYREEE (reference sequence). Trimming removed 2 bases from V and 4 bases from J, with 9 bases in between. This CDR3 is 13 amino acids long.

The J gene is TRBJ2-7, the V gene TRBV6-2 or TRBV6-3; 11 nucleotides line up with TRBD2. The ends lost 2 bases at V and 3 bases at J; junction bases unmatched: 12. The CDR3 contains 18 residues. CDR1 and CDR2 from the germline V gene are MNHEY and SVGEGT. The CDR3 loop reads CASSYLPLGLAGGYEQYF. For the CDR3, the DNA is TGTGCCAGCAGTTACCTCCCTTTAGGGCTAGCGGGAGGCTACGAGCAGTACTTC.

This clone came up a few times. The rearrangement joins TRBV12-5 to TRBJ1-2, with TRBD1 as a possible D gene (5 bases). CDR3 length: 15 amino acids. Per the germline V gene, CDR1 is LGHNT and CDR2 is FRNRAP. Trimming took off 4 bases at V and 3 bases at J, with 15 bases between the two ends. This chain's CDR3 is CASGSGQGSDYGYTF. CDR3 DNA: TGTGCTAGTGGTTCCGGGCAGGGATCGGACTATGGCTACACCTTC.